This T cell receptor (beta chain) emerged from a study of CD8 T cells in Susac syndrome. Germline V gene lookup returns CDR1 KGHDR and CDR2 SFDVKD. This CDR3 has 12 residues. Trimming removed 11 bases from V and 4 bases from J, with 11 bases in between. A quantity of roughly 0.5 to 1 ug RNA underwent reverse transcription using random hexamers. Using its own MiXCR run on the immunoSEQ multiplex PCR reads, TCRdb lists one record per CDR3 protein. The repertoire holds over 150,000 distinct CDR3 sequences, with nearly 95% as singletons. The clonotype originates from a human donor with multiple sclerosis. The chain employs TRBV24-1 and TRBJ2-1; weak D call: TRBD2 (6 bases). The sequenced sample consisted of CD4+ T cells from PBMCs. Here the CDR3 reads CAIGSMYNEQFF. The CDR3 DNA sequence: TGTGCCATCGGGAGCATGTACAATGAGCAGTTCTTC.